This T cell receptor beta chain stems from a study of response to subunit inactivated influenza vaccine. Study findings and constraints: A suggestion made by the authors is that each seasonal influenza vaccination recruits few new T cells.

The CDR3 spans 18 residues. Germline values: CDR1 SGHRS, CDR2 YFSETQ. V lost 0 bases to trimming and J lost 5 bases; unmatched junction nucleotides: 12. This clonotype was found a few times. Its antigen is not known. TCRdb re-called the RT-PCR reads through MiXCR, storing one row per CDR3 protein. The sample contains about 520,000 distinct CDR3 sequences, about 25% of which appear only once. The chain carries TRBV5-1 and TRBJ2-5; 11 positions match TRBD2. This specimen was CD4+ T cells sorted from PBMCs, taken more than 4 days after vaccination. This sequence originates from a man aged 45-65 years who received an inactivated influenza vaccine. DNA for the CDR3: TGCGCCAGCAGCTTGGCCTCGCTAGCGGGAGGCCGCCGCGAGACCCAGTACTTC. Translated: CASSLASLAGGRRETQYF.